The clone carrying this TCR beta chain was recorded a few times. Original processing notes: Estimation of nucleated cell counts was performed using reference gene primer amplification. TCRdb's table, derived via immunoSEQ multiplex PCR, lists solely in-frame clones and lacks some. V and J calls and clone size follow that table, whereas D and trimming were derived from the DNA. The profile shows roughly 68,000 clones, 85% to 90% of them singletons. The entry originates in a study of blood T cell repertoires in COVID-19. Study overall: Spain, Italy and the United States supplied samples that represented acute and convalescent COVID-19. Nucleic acid was either cDNA or gDNA, and it came from T cells, B-cell-depleted T cells, or PBMCs.

This sequence was found in a woman at least 80 years old with active COVID-19. Sample: peripheral blood.

The CDR3 is CASRLSPNGASPLHF. The DNA of the CDR3 is TGTGCCAGCAGACTCTCTCCCAATGGTGCTTCACCCCTCCACTTT. The chain uses TRBV27 and TRBJ1-6, with D hard to call. Trimming shortened V by 6 bases and J by 9 bases, and 18 bases separated the two germline ends. This CDR3 has 15 amino acids. Germline V gene sequence: CDR1 MNHEY, CDR2 SMNVEV (reference sequence).